Only a few counts were recorded for the clone carrying this T cell receptor beta chain. Antigen unknown. Use of 60 Vbeta and 13 Jbeta primers characterized the PCR. Only in-frame clones appear in the TCRdb table, and some are missing; sequencing was by immunoSEQ multiplex PCR. This table holds some 200,000 clones, approximately 12% found once. The source of the sample is a study of cytomegalovirus exposure and HLA in healthy donors. The wider study: A previous analysis identified 90 million to 140 million unique TCR beta sequences derived from 180 million or so T cells. There were 350 to 450 genotyped donors. Of these, 81% fell in the genetic ancestry cluster associated with self-reported Caucasian donors. The study, taken as a whole, reports: Within a later analysis, the majority of CMV-associated TCR beta chains appeared HLA-restricted.

Germline CDR1 is SEHNR and CDR2 is FQNEAQ (reference sequence). The CDR3 spans 16 residues. J lost 1 base, V lost 2 bases, and 6 bases had no gene match. J is TRBJ2-3 and V is TRBV7-9; 7 bases map to TRBD2. The receptor was derived from a man in his forties or fifties in good health and CMV-seropositive. The sample consisted of PBMCs. CDR3 loop: CASSLQSGGGTDTQYF. CDR3 bases: TGTGCCAGCAGCTTACAATCGGGGGGTGGCACAGATACGCAGTATTTT.